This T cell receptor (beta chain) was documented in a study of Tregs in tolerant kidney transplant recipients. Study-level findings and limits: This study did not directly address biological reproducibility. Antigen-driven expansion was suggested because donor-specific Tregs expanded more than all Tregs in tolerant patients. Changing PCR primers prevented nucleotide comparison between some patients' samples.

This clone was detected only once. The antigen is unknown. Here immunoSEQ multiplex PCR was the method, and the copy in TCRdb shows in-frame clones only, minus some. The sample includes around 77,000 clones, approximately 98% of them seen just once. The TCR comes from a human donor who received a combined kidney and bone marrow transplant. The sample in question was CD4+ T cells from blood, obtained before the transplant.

CDR3 nucleotide sequence: TGTGCCAGCAGCTTAGGGCAGGGTCTTTCACCCCTCCACTTT. Residues: CASSLGQGLSPLHF. The V gene is TRBV7-2, the J gene TRBJ1-6; tentatively, D is TRBD1 (5 bases). In germline, CDR1 is SGHTA, CDR2 FQGNSA. Trimming took 1 base from V and 9 from J, leaving 10 bases between them. The CDR3 loop spans 14 amino acids.